This T cell receptor (beta chain) emerged from a study of low-dose radiotherapy and immunotherapy resistance in tumors. Many counts were recorded for this clonotype. TRAV- and TRBV-specific primers primed first-strand cDNA, covering alpha and beta chains. A roughly 20-cycle PCR with a constant-region primer and V-primer adapter amplified TCRs. TCRdb re-called the reads with MiXCR, one entry per CDR3 protein. The sample records around 58,000 distinct CDR3 sequences, 23% being singletons. Time point described: after trial treatment. Treatment given: LDRT plus nivolumab, ipilimumab, low-dose cyclophosphamide and aspirin (RACIN trial). Every donor's regimen consisted of nivolumab, ipilimumab, aspirin, low-dose cyclophosphamide and low-dose radiotherapy. As a condition of eligibility, patients had advanced solid tumors lacking tumor-infiltrating lymphocytes. This sequence originates from a male donor with prostate cancer. The sequenced sample was PBMCs, obtained after low-dose radiotherapy plus immunotherapy.

CDR3 in amino acids: CASSRDRGYNEQFF. CDR3 nucleotides: TGTGCCAGCAGTAGGGACAGGGGATACAATGAGCAGTTCTTC. The V gene is TRBV2, the J gene TRBJ2-1; 10 nucleotides agree with TRBD1. Trimming removed 5 bases from V and 4 bases from J; junction bases left unmatched: 2. CDR3 size: 14 residues. Germline V gene sequence: CDR1 SNHLY, CDR2 FYNNEI.